This T cell receptor (beta chain) was observed in a study of cytomegalovirus exposure and HLA in healthy donors (dated by TCRdb to the late 2010s). For the wider study: An earlier analysis of 587 of the donors reported about 300 Gb of sequence data and around 110 million unique TCR beta sequences obtained from around 190 million T cells. The aim of the study was to test whether cataloging public T cell receptors could identify signatures of past pathogen exposure. Using immunosequencing, the study profiled T cell repertoires from 666 subjects and related those repertoires to cytomegalovirus serostatus. About 5 DR-DQ haplotypes were handled as single units for association and clustering, since linkage in the cohort was strong. In a later analysis, previously published TCR beta repertoires from hundreds of donors were re-analyzed and high-resolution HLA genotyping was added so that TCR occurrence patterns could be studied. An earlier analysis of several hundred of the donors applied high-throughput TCR beta sequencing to assess whether each TCR beta V gene segment acted as functional or pseudogenic. Rather than drawing on any new phenotypic data, the later analysis identified candidate immune exposures from TCR beta sequences and the way those sequences occurred across donors. Of the roughly 400 genotyped donors, approximately 82% fell in the genetic ancestry cluster associated with self-reported Caucasian donors. A separate validation cohort of roughly 130 different subjects was used in addition to the roughly 620-subject first cohort. Donor age, sex, ethnicity and CMV serostatus were collected together with the repertoire data. On average, 235,054 unique TCR beta nucleotide sequences were sequenced per donor among a few hundred genotyped donors of the cohort, with roughly 18% of those sequences being non-productive. The study combined high-throughput TCR immunosequencing, statistical association of individual TCRs with disease status, and machine learning to predict cytomegalovirus infection status. Around 320 gigabases of sequencing data and approximately 85 million unique TCR sequences were included in an early release covering 550 to 650 HLA-typed donors. HLA typing included class I and class II loci at four-digit resolution. Typing coverage differed by locus: A, B, C, DRB1 and DQB1 were typed in roughly 620-630 donors, DQA1 in about 560, DPA1 in some 570, and DPB1 in approximately 450. All discovery cohort repertoires had been generated on a single sequencing platform. A later genetic analysis took genome-wide SNP genotypes for 398 of the 666 donors and used that subset as a discovery cohort. What the study reported, not specific to this receptor: Because some donors lacked HLA typing at each locus, the association tests relied only on the typed subset. Across donors, most TCR sequences were observed very rarely, whereas some public TCRs were present in many individuals. In a later genetic analysis, a missense DCLRE1C variant was associated with V-gene and J-gene trimming of TCR beta chains, and the association was replicated in an independent cohort. A further reported finding was that TCR beta sequences accurately predicted the HLA-A and HLA-B alleles for most subjects in the first cohort. The 87-base-pair reads could not distinguish some IMGT-functional V segments, including TRBV6-2 and TRBV6-3, so those segments were excluded. When HLA alleles, especially DR and DQ, strongly co-occurred, TCR associations were difficult to assign to individual alleles. According to the authors, the approach could potentially be generalized to other disease states and immunological phenotypes. Cytomegalovirus status was reported to be diagnosed by the classifier with high specificity and sensitivity in both the original and validation cohorts. In a later analysis, HLA-associated TCR beta chains were found to be more clonally expanded and to have lower generation probabilities than equally common non-associated chains. A cluster of highly shared sequence variants was judged likely to be a technical artifact of the sequencing pipeline. A later analysis found that TCR association rates varied across HLA loci, with DRB1 alleles showing the most associated TCRs and HLA-C alleles the fewest. A later analysis found that most CMV-associated TCR beta chains appeared HLA-restricted, with HLA associations seemingly driven largely by CMV exposure. This cohort had only TCR beta chains sequenced, and the lack of alpha or paired-chain data limited which features could be detected. In vitro tests confirmed that a few of the cytomegalovirus-associated TCR beta chains recognize cytomegalovirus antigens. Several of the top co-occurrence clusters appeared to be linked to parvovirus B19, influenza, CMV and Epstein-Barr virus, according to a later analysis. CMV serostatus was the only immune exposure information available for the cohort. In an earlier analysis of more than 500 of the donors, most TCR beta V segments appeared in productive rearrangements about 87% or about 30% of the time, broadly matching IMGT annotations. The study gave a list of roughly 150 TCR beta chains associated with cytomegalovirus. A later analysis associated roughly 17,000 TCR beta sequences with specific HLA alleles at a false discovery rate of 0.05. Linkage disequilibrium might explain the correlated functional status among segregating V segments, but an unknown experimental factor could not be ruled out. Presence/absence analyses assumed roughly uniform sequencing depth across donors, an assumption that may not hold. Because counts were too low, seventeen rarely observed V segments, including chromosome 9 orphons, were excluded from the earlier analysis of several hundred of the donors. A later genetic analysis reported fewer N-insertions in productive TCRs among donors in an Asian-associated ancestry cluster than the roughly 640-donor mean.

Per the germline V gene, SGHDN is the CDR1 and FVKESK is the CDR2. Including the terminal cysteine and phenylalanine, the CDR3 comprises 15 residues. Only CDR3 DNA is held: 45 bases, read in frame from base 1. The cohort was made up of roughly 670 healthy bone marrow donors. At the time of sampling, all cohort members were nominally healthy, though unrecorded immune exposures were likely present. The donor tested CMV seropositive, placing the donor among the 289 seropositive members of the cohort. Every donor gave a peripheral blood sample, and the peripheral blood mononuclear cells from that sample were used for TCR beta sequencing. Genomic DNA extraction from the blood cell samples was performed with the Qiagen DNeasy Blood Extraction Kit. Comment on this clone: Its recognized antigen is unknown. There are no base qualities to consult, and no much larger clone falls within one base.

The protocol used for the library was the immunoSEQ multiplex PCR assay. The multiplex PCR relied on a mix of 60 forward primers for TCR Vbeta segments and 13 reverse primers for TCR Jbeta segments. Amplification of the CDR3 region of rearranged TCR beta genes was performed with a multiplex PCR assay on genomic DNA. On the Illumina HiSeq System, the amplified TCR beta libraries were sequenced as 87-base-pair reads. The authors processed their data as follows. In a later analysis, approximately 74 million unique TCR beta chains were counted across the roughly 670 repertoires, and roughly 9.9 million of these chains were shared by at least two donors. A nearest-neighbor algorithm error-corrected the raw reads and collapsed the reads into unique sequences, merging closely related sequences to remove PCR and sequencing errors. Alignment of CDR3 sequences to IMGT reference sequences was used to assign V, D and J gene segments. For a sequence to be retained, a match of at least six nucleotides was required to both a V gene segment and a J gene segment. A rearrangement was called productive if the CDR3 had no stop codons and remained in frame with V and J, and every other rearrangement was called non-productive. Following IMGT convention, CDR3 was defined as the stretch from the second conserved V-encoded cysteine to the conserved J-encoded phenylalanine. The earlier analysis of a few hundred of the donors excluded sequences that lacked an unambiguous match to a single V gene segment. An earlier analysis of under 750 of the donors called V segments functional above 56.7% productive rearrangements and segregating when the between-donor standard deviation exceeded 5%. A statistical classification framework was developed to diagnose cytomegalovirus status using the catalog of TCR beta chain sequences. In a later analysis, V and J genes were assigned by comparing TCR nucleotide sequences against IMGT/GENE-DB human TR gene sequences. A later analysis assigned CDR3 sequences and most-parsimonious VDJ recombination scenarios with the TCRdist pipeline. In a later analysis, each TCR beta chain was defined by its CDR3 amino acid sequence together with its V-gene family, and reads without a unique V-gene family were excluded. A later analysis removed 500 to 600 highly shared, low-generation-probability nucleotide sequences to deal with suspected cross-contamination and a sequencing artifact. In a later analysis, a clonal expansion index was calculated for each public chain from normalized within-repertoire ranks of inferred template counts. A later analysis computed generation probabilities with a VDJ recombination model fitted to out-of-frame rearrangements, and checked the results against IGoR. In a later analysis, TCR-TCR, TCR-HLA and TCR-CMV co-occurrence was scored with hypergeometric tests, and a repertoire-size bias correction was applied to TCR pairs. To estimate false discovery rates, a later analysis permuted the HLA or CMV assignments 20 times. In a later analysis, co-occurring TCRs were grouped using DBSCAN, with TCRdist sequence similarity added in when clustering inside HLA-allele-positive subsets. Co-occurrence clustering excluded repertoires with fewer than 30,000 or more than 120,000 public chains, plus five with anomalous nucleotide sharing. TCRdb provides this immuneACCESS table in a form limited to in-frame rearrangements. Some clones are lacking; in checked studies, under half of them reflect an unresolved V gene, and why the rest are absent is not known. That table is the source of V, J and clone size, and D and trimming were worked out from the DNA. This sample has roughly 100,000 clones in its table, and approximately 71% of those were observed once. The ten top clones hold around 15% of the sample.

Source material: PBMCs. This clonotype was obtained from a woman younger than 35 in good health and CMV-seropositive. The rearrangement combines TRBV14 with TRBJ2-7, with 10 junctional bases fitting TRBD2. The J call may not be correct, given that the DNA end is closer to TRBJ2-1. DNA sequence: TGTGCCAGCAGCCAATCAGCGGGAGGGGGCAATGAGCAGTTCTTC. Its coded protein is CASSQSAGGGNEQFF.